The T cell receptor beta chain under discussion was sequenced for a study of breast tumors, draining lymph nodes, adjacent tissues (dated by TCRdb to the mid-2010s). Notes on the research overall: TCR beta repertoires were compared across tumor, adjacent nontumor tissue and axillary lymph nodes obtained from breast cancer patients. In human breast cancer, the study set out to assess how tumor, surrounding tissue and draining lymph node repertoires relate to one another and whether T cells might be exchanged between them.

Data came from an Illumina HiSeq 2000. Multiplex PCR amplification was used to build the TCR beta chain libraries. The amplified TCR beta chain products were analyzed by high-throughput sequencing. TCRdb passed the public sequencing reads through fastp at Q25 and MiXCR, retaining productive beta sequences. For every CDR3 protein sequence, its rows merge into one entry that carries the most common genes and DNA. This sample comprises about 200,000 distinct CDR3 sequences, 30% to 40% of them detected only once. The ten largest clonotypes hold about 4.5% of the sample. Summary of the overall study and its limitations: The study presented the conclusion that tumor T cells originate in lymph nodes as consistent with a hypothesis, not as something directly demonstrated. The data were considered consistent with the idea that most tumor T cells come from the lymph node and then expand in tumor tissue. Tumor and nontumor tissue repertoires were found to be significantly more similar in luminal-like than in basal-like breast cancer. Tumor T-cell repertoires showed less diversity than lymph node repertoires and more diversity than nontumor tissue repertoires, and tumor T-cell repertoires showed preferential V and J gene usage.

Details on this clonotype: This clone's antigen is unknown. Per-base quality was not reported, and no clone a single base away is much larger than it.

The axillary draining lymph nodes of breast cancer patients were the source of the lymph node samples. The cysteine opens and the phenylalanine closes a CDR3 of 17 amino acids. Only CDR3 DNA remains: 51 bases, in frame from the first base. Relative to germline, V is missing 5 bases and J is missing 6 bases, with 14 bases of the junction outside any gene match. Material for sequencing was axillary lymph node tissue. The sequence derives from a female donor with breast cancer. Some clones in this sample may be carry-over from other donors' samples. The sequence is built from TRBV6-7 and TRBJ2-1, and 9 junctional nucleotides match TRBD1. TRBV6-7 is an ORF for which the function is uncertain. In nucleotides, the sequence is TGTGCCAGCAGTCAGTTACGTCCGGGACAGGGTCCCAATGAGCAGTTCTTC. Its amino acids are CASSQLRPGQGPNEQFF.